The T cell receptor beta chain described here comes from a study of blood T cell repertoires in COVID-19. Study-level background: The samples span acute and convalescent COVID-19 from the United States, Italy and Spain. PBMCs, B-cell-depleted T cells, or T cells were the source of the cDNA or gDNA that made up the material.

Authors' analysis steps: Estimation of nucleated cell counts relied on the amplification of reference gene primers. The method was immunoSEQ multiplex PCR; TCRdb's version includes in-frame clones alone and lacks a portion of them. V, J and clone size derive from that table, while D and trimming were established from the DNA sequence. Of 85,000 to 120,000 clones listed, 75% to 90% are singletons. The V gene's germline CDR1 is SGHAT and CDR2 FQDESV (reference sequence). The V end was cut by 3 bases, the J end by 2 bases, with 9 bases between. The CDR3 spans 14 residues. The TCR sequence derives from a human donor in a cohort sampled during active COVID-19. The V gene is TRBV11-1, the J gene TRBJ2-3, with D possibly being TRBD2 (6 bases). Sequenced input: peripheral blood. CDR3 DNA: TGTGCCAGCAGCTTGAGGACTAACACAGATACGCAGTATTTT. Translated, it gives CASSLRTNTDTQYF.